This TCR beta chain was identified in a study of identical twins. Notes on the study in general: Analyses based on zero insertions could be partly confounded by invariant MAIT and iNKT cells. Cord blood beta clonotypes present at high abundance carried fewer insertions; no such pattern appeared in memory repertoires.

This clonotype appeared a few times. Antigen: not known. TCRdb processed the 5' RACE reads anew with MiXCR; each CDR3 protein has one entry. This sample carries 450,000 to 650,000 distinct CDR3 sequences, 9.6% of them seen once, and the ten largest clones take approximately 3.2%. This CDR3 contains 16 residues. V shed 4 bases and J 0 bases; nucleotides not matched to a gene: 6. Germline-derived CDR1 and CDR2 are LGHNA and YNFKEQ. This same sample was also part of a study on yellow fever vaccine responses in identical twins. That paper states: Twins' vaccine T cell responses reportedly seemed partly convergent and partly personalized.

The chain is built from TRBV4-2 and TRBJ2-7; 10 nucleotides agree with TRBD2. The sample taken for sequencing was PBMCs. This sequence originates from a woman aged 18-30 years in good health. The CDR3 bases are TGTGCCAGCAGCCCCCAAGCGGGAGGGCTCTCCTACGAGCAGTACTTC. Encoded protein: CASSPQAGGLSYEQYF.